What follows is one TCR beta chain and its context. The PCR contained 60 Vbeta and 13 Jbeta primers. TCRdb keeps only in-frame clones here, not all; method: immunoSEQ multiplex PCR. In the table there are around 190,000 clones, 80% of which are singletons. The data were obtained in a study of cytomegalovirus exposure and HLA in healthy donors. On the study more broadly: The Caucasian-associated ancestry cluster held under 90% of 300 to 500 genotyped donors.

Trimming pared 4 bases from V and 0 bases from J, leaving 10 bases between. Germline values: CDR1 MNHNS, CDR2 SASEGT. The CDR3 extends over 14 amino acids. The source material was PBMCs. The receptor's source is a man aged 40-49 years in good health and CMV-seronegative. The chain combines TRBV6-1 with TRBJ2-7; D perhaps matches TRBD1 (5 bases). The CDR3 DNA reads as TGTGCCAGCAGTGCAACAGGAATCTCCTACGAGCAGTACTTC. As protein: CASSATGISYEQYF.